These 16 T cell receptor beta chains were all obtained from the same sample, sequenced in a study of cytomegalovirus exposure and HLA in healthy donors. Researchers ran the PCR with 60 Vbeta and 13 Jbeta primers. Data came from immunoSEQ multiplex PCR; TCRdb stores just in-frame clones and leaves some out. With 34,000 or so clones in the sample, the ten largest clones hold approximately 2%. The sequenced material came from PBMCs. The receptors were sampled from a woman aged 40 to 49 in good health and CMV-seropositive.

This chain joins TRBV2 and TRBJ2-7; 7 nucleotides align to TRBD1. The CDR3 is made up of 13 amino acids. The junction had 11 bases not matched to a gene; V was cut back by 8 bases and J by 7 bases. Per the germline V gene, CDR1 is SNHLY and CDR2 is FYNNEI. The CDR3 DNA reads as TGTGCCAGCCTTGAACAGGGGCTGGGGGAGCAGTACTTC. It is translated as CASLEQGLGEQYF.

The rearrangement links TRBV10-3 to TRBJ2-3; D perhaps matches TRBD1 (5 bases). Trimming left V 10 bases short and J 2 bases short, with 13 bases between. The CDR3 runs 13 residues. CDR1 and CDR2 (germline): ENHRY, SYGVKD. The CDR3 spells CATRADITDTQYF. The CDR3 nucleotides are TGTGCCACCCGGGCGGACATCACAGATACGCAGTATTTT.

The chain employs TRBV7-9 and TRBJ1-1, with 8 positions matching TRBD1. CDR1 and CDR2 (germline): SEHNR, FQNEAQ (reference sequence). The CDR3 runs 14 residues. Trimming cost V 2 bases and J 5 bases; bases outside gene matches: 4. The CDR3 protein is CASSLQQGETEAFF. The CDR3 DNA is TGTGCCAGCAGCTTACAACAGGGGGAGACTGAAGCTTTCTTT. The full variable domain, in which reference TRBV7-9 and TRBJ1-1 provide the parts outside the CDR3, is DTGVSQNPRHKITKRGQNVTFRCDPISEHNRLYWYRQTLGQGPEFLTYFQNEAQLEKSRLLSDRFSAERPKGSFSTLEIQRTEQGDSAMYLCASSLQQGETEAFFGQGTRLTVV.

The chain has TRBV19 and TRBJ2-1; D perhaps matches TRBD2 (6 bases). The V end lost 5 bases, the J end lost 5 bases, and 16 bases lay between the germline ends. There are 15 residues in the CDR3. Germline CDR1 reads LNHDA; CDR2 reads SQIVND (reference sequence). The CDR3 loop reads CASSPTSLGNNEQFF. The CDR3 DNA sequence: TGTGCCAGTAGTCCGACTAGTCTAGGGAACAATGAGCAGTTCTTC.

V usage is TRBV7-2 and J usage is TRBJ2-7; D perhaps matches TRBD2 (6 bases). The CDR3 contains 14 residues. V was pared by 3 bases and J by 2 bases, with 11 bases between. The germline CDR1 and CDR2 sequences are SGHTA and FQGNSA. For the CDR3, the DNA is TGTGCCAGCAGCTTGGGACTTGCTACCTACGAGCAGTACTTC. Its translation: CASSLGLATYEQYF.

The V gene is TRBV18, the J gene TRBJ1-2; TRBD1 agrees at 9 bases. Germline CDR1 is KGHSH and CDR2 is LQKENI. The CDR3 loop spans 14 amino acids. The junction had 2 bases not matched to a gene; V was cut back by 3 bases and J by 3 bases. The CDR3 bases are TGTGCCAGCTCACCGGGACAGGGAGACTATGGCTACACCTTC. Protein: CASSPGQGDYGYTF.

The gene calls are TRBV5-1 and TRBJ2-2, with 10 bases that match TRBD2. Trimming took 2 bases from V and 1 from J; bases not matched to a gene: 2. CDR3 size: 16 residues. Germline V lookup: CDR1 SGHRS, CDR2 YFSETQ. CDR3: CASSFSSGGNTGELFF. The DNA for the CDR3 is TGCGCCAGCAGCTTCTCTAGCGGGGGGAACACCGGGGAGCTGTTTTTT.

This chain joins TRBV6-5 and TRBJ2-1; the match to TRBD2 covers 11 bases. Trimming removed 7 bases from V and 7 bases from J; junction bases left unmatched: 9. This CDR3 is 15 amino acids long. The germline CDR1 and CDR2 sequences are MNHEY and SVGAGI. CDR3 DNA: TGTGCCAGCAAGATAGCGGGAGGGCCTGTTAATGAGCAGTTCTTC. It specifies CASKIAGGPVNEQFF.

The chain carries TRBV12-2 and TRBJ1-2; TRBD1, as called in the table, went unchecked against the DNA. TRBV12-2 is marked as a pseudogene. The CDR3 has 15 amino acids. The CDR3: CASRLRQGGDYGYTF. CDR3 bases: TGTGCAAGTCGCCTTCGACAGGGGGGGGACTATGGCTACACCTTC.

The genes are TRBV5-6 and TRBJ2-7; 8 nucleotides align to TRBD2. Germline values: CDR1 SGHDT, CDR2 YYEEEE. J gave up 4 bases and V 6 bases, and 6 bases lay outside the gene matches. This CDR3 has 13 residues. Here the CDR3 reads CASTPAGGYEQYF. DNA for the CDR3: TGTGCCAGCACCCCCGCGGGAGGTTACGAGCAGTACTTC.

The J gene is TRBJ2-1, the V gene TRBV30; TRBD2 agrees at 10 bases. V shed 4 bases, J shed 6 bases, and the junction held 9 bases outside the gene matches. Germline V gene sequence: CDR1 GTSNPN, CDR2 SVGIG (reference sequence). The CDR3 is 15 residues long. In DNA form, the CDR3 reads TGTGCCTGGACCTACGGACTAGCGGTCATCAATGAGCAGTTCTTC. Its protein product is CAWTYGLAVINEQFF.

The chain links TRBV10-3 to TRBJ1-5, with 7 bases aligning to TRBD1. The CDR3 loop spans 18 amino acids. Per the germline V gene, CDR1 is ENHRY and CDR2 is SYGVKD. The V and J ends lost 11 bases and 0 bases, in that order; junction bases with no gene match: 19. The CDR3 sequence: CAVPGQALPLYSNQPQHF. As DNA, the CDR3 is TGTGCCGTCCCCGGACAGGCCCTCCCACTTTATAGCAATCAGCCCCAGCATTTT.

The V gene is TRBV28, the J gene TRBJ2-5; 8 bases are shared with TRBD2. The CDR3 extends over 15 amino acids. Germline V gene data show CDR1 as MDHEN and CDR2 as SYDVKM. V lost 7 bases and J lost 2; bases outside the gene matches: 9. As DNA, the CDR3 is TGTGCCAGCACTTGGGACATAGCGGGGCAAGAGACCCAGTACTTC. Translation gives CASTWDIAGQETQYF.

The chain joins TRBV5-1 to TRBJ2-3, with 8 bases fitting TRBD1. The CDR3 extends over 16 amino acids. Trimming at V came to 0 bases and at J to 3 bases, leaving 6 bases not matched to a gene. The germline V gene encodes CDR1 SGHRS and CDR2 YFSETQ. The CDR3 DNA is TGCGCCAGCAGCTTGGAGGTAGACAGGGGTACAGATACGCAGTATTTT. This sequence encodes CASSLEVDRGTDTQYF.

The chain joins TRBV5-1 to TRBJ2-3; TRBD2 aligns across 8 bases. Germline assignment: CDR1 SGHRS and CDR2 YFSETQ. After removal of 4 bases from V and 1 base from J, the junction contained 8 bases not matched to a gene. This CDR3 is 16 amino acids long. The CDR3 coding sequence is TGCGCCAGCAGCATAACGGGACTAGGGGGCACAGATACGCAGTATTTT. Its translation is CASSITGLGGTDTQYF.

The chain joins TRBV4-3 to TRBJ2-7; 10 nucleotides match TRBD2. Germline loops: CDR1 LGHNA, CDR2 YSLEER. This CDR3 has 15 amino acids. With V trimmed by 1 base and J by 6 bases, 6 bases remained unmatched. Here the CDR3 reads CASSQGSSGRTEQYF. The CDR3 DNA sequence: TGCGCCAGCAGCCAAGGGTCTAGCGGGAGAACCGAGCAGTACTTC.